Shown below are 16 T cell receptor beta chains from a single sample sequenced in a study of shared clonotypes between healthy human individuals. TCRdb's copy holds only in-frame clones and misses some; the assay was immunoSEQ multiplex PCR. This sample has more than 2 million clones, with about 95% found just once. CD45RO-negative, CCR7-selected cells formed the naive CD8 fraction, which excluded terminally differentiated effector memory CD45RA+ cells. Input material: naive CD8+ T cells sorted from blood. The origin of the receptors is a man between 18 and 35 years old in good health.

The chain recombines TRBV28 with TRBJ2-1; TRBD1 matches 7 bases. This CDR3 is built from 15 residues. Germline V gene data show CDR1 as MDHEN and CDR2 as SYDVKM. V was clipped by 5 bases and J by 1 base; unmatched bases: 5. CDR3 DNA sequence: TGTGCCAGCAGTCGGGACAGACTATCCTACAATGAGCAGTTCTTC. It encodes CASSRDRLSYNEQFF. Complete variable domain (other parts from reference TRBV28 and TRBJ2-1): DVKVTQSSRYLVKRTGEKVFLECVQDMDHENMFWYRQDPGLGLRLIYFSYDVKMKEKGDIPEGYSVSREKKERFSLILESASTNQTSMYLCASSRDRLSYNEQFFGPGTRLTVL.

The chain links TRBV6-4 to TRBJ2-1; no clear D gene. V was cut by 8 bases and J by 0 bases, with 8 bases left in between. Germline lookup yields CDR1 MRHNA and CDR2 SNTAGT. The length of the CDR3 is 13 residues. The CDR3 DNA is TGTGCCAGCTCCGCGAGCTCCTACAATGAGCAGTTCTTC. This codes for CASSASSYNEQFF.

Turning to this clone: Distinct nucleotide sequences in the sample also encode this CDR3. This chain's CDR3 is CASSAGQGTYEQYF. DNA for the CDR3: TGTGCCAGCAGCGCGGGACAGGGCACCTACGAGCAGTACTTC. The V call is TRBV9, the J call TRBJ2-7, with TRBD1 matching 9 bases. The germline CDR1 and CDR2 sequences are SGDLS and YYNGEE. CDR3 length equals 14 residues. V was clipped by 3 bases and J by 2 bases; unmatched bases: 3.

This chain connects TRBV6-6 to TRBJ2-5; the match to TRBD2 covers 9 bases. Trimming at V came to 6 bases and at J to 7 bases, leaving 9 bases not matched to a gene. This CDR3 spans 14 amino acids. In germline, CDR1 is MNHNY, CDR2 SVGAGI (reference sequence). CDR3 in amino acids: CASSPIAGEWTQYF. The CDR3 nucleotides read TGTGCCAGCAGCCCAATAGCGGGAGAATGGACCCAGTACTTC.

The chain employs TRBV9 and TRBJ1-6, with D perhaps matching TRBD1 (5 bases). Germline V CDR1 and CDR2: SGDLS, YYNGEE. This CDR3 region has 13 residues. V lost 5 bases, J lost 13 bases, and 16 bases lay in between. CDR3 residues: CASRASTGSPLHF. In nucleotides, the CDR3 is TGTGCCAGCAGGGCCTCAACAGGTAGTCCCCTCCACTTT.

J is TRBJ2-7 and V is TRBV7-8, with D tentatively TRBD1 (5 bases). V lost 2 bases and J 2 bases, leaving 13 bases between the germline ends. This CDR3 contains 15 residues. Germline CDR1 and CDR2: SGHVS and FQNEAQ. The CDR3 region is CASSLLSGQAYEQYF. For the CDR3, the DNA is TGTGCCAGCAGCTTACTGAGTGGACAAGCCTACGAGCAGTACTTC.

A remark on this clone: Other DNA sequences in the same sample also yield this CDR3. The chain employs TRBV2 and TRBJ2-7; D is uncertain. Trimming shortened V by 3 bases and J by 1 base, and 4 bases separated the two germline ends. CDR3 length equals 12 residues. The germline V gene encodes CDR1 SNHLY and CDR2 FYNNEI. In nucleotides, the CDR3 is TGTGCCAGCAGTGAGGGGTCCTACGAGCAGTACTTC. Amino acid sequence: CASSEGSYEQYF.

The gene calls are TRBV19 and TRBJ2-5; TRBD1 matches at 7 bases. After removal of 5 bases from V and 3 bases from J, the junction contained 9 bases not matched to a gene. Germline-derived CDR1 and CDR2 are LNHDA and SQIVND (reference sequence). This CDR3 comprises 15 residues. CDR3 sequence (DNA): TGTGCCAGTAGTCCCCGGGACAGACCTAAAGAGACCCAGTACTTC. Encoded protein: CASSPRDRPKETQYF.

A note on this clone: This CDR3 is also generated by other DNA sequences in the sample. The chain recombines TRBV5-1 with TRBJ2-7; no clear D. CDR3 size: 11 residues. V was pared by 2 bases and J by 0 bases, with 0 bases between. Germline V gene data show CDR1 as SGHRS and CDR2 as YFSETQ. CDR3 sequence reads: CASSFSYEQYF. The CDR3 DNA is TGCGCCAGCAGCTTCTCCTACGAGCAGTACTTC.

This clone appeared a single time. The V call is TRBV7-8, the J call TRBJ2-2; D is possibly TRBD2 (7 bases). Germline V CDR1 and CDR2: SGHVS, FQNEAQ. Trimming removed 3 bases from V and 5 bases from J, with 16 bases in between. The CDR3 is 16 residues long. The DNA for the CDR3 is TGTGCCAGCAGCTTTTACCCGGGGGGCGGGACCGGGGAGCTGTTTTTT. Its translation: CASSFYPGGGTGELFF.

The rearrangement links TRBV19 to TRBJ2-1; 10 nucleotides agree with TRBD2. This CDR3 has 15 amino acids. Germline CDR1 LNHDA, CDR2 SQIVND (reference sequence). The V segment lost 1 base and the J segment 5 bases; nucleotides outside the gene matches: 2. CDR3 sequence (DNA): TGTGCCAGTAGTATAGCTAGCGGGAGTAACAATGAGCAGTTCTTC. Protein: CASSIASGSNNEQFF.

This CDR3 reads CAWSVYEAYEQYF. The CDR3 bases are TGTGCCTGGAGTGTTTATGAAGCCTACGAGCAGTACTTC. The rearrangement links TRBV30 to TRBJ2-7; the D is unclear. Trimming stripped 0 bases from V and 2 bases from J, with 8 bases between. CDR1 and CDR2 from the germline V gene are GTSNPN and SVGIG (reference sequence). The CDR3 consists of 13 residues.

This chain uses TRBV13 with TRBJ2-7, with 7 bases identical to TRBD1. The CDR3 has 14 residues. Germline-derived CDR1 and CDR2 are PRHDT and FYEKMQ (reference sequence). Trimming cost V 6 bases and J 4 bases; bases outside gene matches: 9. CDR3 sequence: CASRLGTVPYEQYF. The CDR3, as DNA: TGTGCCAGCAGACTTGGGACAGTCCCTTACGAGCAGTACTTC.

Notes on this clone: The same CDR3 is also encoded by other DNA sequences in this sample. The CDR3 is CAWSVTGETQYF. CDR3 in DNA: TGTGCCTGGAGTGTAACGGGGGAGACCCAGTACTTC. This chain links TRBV30 with TRBJ2-5, with TRBD2 as a possible D gene (5 bases). Germline CDR1 is GTSNPN and CDR2 is SVGIG (reference sequence). Trimming left V 0 bases short and J 5 bases short, with 7 bases between. The CDR3 length is 12 residues.

This clone was seen once. The rearrangement joins TRBV2 to TRBJ2-3; 7 bases align to TRBD1. Germline trimming cut 0 bases from V and 3 bases from J; bases unmatched to any gene: 6. The germline gives CDR1 SNHLY, CDR2 FYNNEI. CDR3 length equals 16 residues. In DNA form, the CDR3 reads TGTGCCAGCAGTGAAGCGCGGACAGGAAGGACAGATACGCAGTATTTT. Translation: CASSEARTGRTDTQYF. Looking up the rest from reference TRBV2 and TRBJ2-3 gives the full variable domain: EPEVTQTPSHQVTQMGQEVILRCVPISNHLYFYWYRQILGQKVEFLVSFYNNEISEKSEIFDDQFSVERPDGSNFTLKIRSTKLEDSAMYFCASSEARTGRTDTQYFGPGTRLTVL.

The J gene is TRBJ2-5, the V gene TRBV4-1, with 7 nucleotides matching TRBD1. This CDR3 has 15 residues. V lost 4 bases to trimming and J lost 2 bases; unmatched junction nucleotides: 7. Germline CDR1 reads MGHRA; CDR2 reads YSYEKL. The CDR3 DNA follows: TGCGCCAGCAGCCCTCCGGGACAGCTACAAGAGACCCAGTACTTC. The encoded protein is CASSPPGQLQETQYF.